The source of this TCR beta chain is a study of T cells and Merkel cell carcinoma outcomes. General observations from the study: In Merkel cell carcinoma, repertoire and T-cell density reportedly predicted outcomes.

Libraries were prepared by immunoSEQ multiplex PCR; TCRdb keeps only in-frame clonotypes and omits some of them. The profile shows fewer than 20,000 clones, roughly 79% of them singletons. A word on this clone: Its antigen is still unknown.

CDR3 length: 14 residues. CDR1 is WSHSY and CDR2 is SAAADI in the germline V gene. The junction had 3 bases not matched to a gene; V was cut back by 6 bases and J by 9 bases. V usage is TRBV10-2 and J usage is TRBJ2-1; 15 nucleotides agree with TRBD2. This receptor was obtained from a human donor with Merkel cell carcinoma. Specimen: tumor tissue from Merkel cell carcinoma. The CDR3 here is CASRPGLAGGEQFF. In DNA form, the CDR3 reads TGCGCCAGCAGGCCGGGACTAGCGGGAGGTGAGCAGTTCTTC.